The clone carrying this T cell receptor beta chain was seen a handful of times. Its cognate antigen is unknown. Every donor had blood drawn once into heparin, approximately 120 mL on average. Stem cell-like memory, regulatory, central memory and naive CD4+ cells were sorted via CD45RO/CCR7/CD25/CD127/CD95/CD27. The authors reverse transcribed all of the isolated RNA, so sequencing captured expressed TCRB transcripts. Libraries were prepared by immunoSEQ multiplex PCR; TCRdb keeps only in-frame clonotypes and omits some of them. The sample has 600,000 or so clones, about 14% seen once. The sample belongs to a study of beta chain features in type 1 diabetes. Notes on the study in general: Shorter templates might be favored by PCR, equally in patients and controls. Reduced insertions and increased deletions marked VDJ junctions in type 1 diabetes patients. Significant though moderate, a shortening of TCRB CDR3s appeared in all four CD4+ subsets of Type 1 diabetes patients.

V was trimmed by 1 base and J by 5 bases, leaving 6 bases between them. CDR3 length: 13 amino acids. CDR1 and CDR2 (germline): SGHAT, FQNNGV. The specimen sequenced was naive CD4+ T cells from blood. The receptor was isolated from a man aged 18 to 29 with type 1 diabetes. The V call is TRBV11-2, the J call TRBJ1-5; no clear D. CDR3 amino acids: CASSLGLDQPQHF. The CDR3 bases are TGTGCCAGCAGCTTAGGCTTGGATCAGCCCCAGCATTTT.